This T cell receptor beta chain was captured in a study of blood T cell repertoires in COVID-19. Study-level information: Acute and convalescent COVID-19 samples came from the United States, Italy and Spain.

Method: immunoSEQ multiplex PCR; TCRdb's copy keeps in-frame clones and lacks some. The sample has around 38,000 clones; about 90% are singletons. This TCR derives from a man in his sixties with COVID-19, enrolled during active disease. Sequenced material: peripheral blood.

CDR3 in amino acids: CASSQEGLAGVYEQYF. As DNA, the CDR3 is TGTGCCAGCAGCCAAGAAGGCCTAGCGGGAGTCTACGAGCAGTACTTC. The chain joins TRBV3-1 (or the pseudogene TRBV3-2) to TRBJ2-7, with TRBD2 matching 10 bases. There are 16 residues in the CDR3. V shed 0 bases, J shed 3 bases, and the junction held 5 bases outside the gene matches. From germline, CDR1 is LGHDT and CDR2 YNNKEL (reference sequence).